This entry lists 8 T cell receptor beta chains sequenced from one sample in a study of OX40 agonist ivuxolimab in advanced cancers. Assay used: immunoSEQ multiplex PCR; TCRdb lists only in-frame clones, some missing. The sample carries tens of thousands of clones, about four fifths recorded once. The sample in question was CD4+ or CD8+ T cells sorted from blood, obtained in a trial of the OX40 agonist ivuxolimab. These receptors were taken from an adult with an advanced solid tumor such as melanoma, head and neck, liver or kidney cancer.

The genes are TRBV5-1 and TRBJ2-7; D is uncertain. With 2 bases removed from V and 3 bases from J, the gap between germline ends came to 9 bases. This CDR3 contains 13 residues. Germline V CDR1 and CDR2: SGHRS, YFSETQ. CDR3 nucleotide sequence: TGCGCCAGCAGCTTTTGGAACGACTACGAGCAGTACTTC. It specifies CASSFWNDYEQYF.

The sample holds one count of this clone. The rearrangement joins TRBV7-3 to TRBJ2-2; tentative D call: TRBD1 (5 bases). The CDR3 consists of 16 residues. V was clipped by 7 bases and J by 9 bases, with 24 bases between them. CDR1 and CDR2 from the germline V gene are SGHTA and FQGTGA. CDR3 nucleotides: TGTGCCAGCACCTGGTTAAGTGGTCAGGGATTCAGGGAGCTGTTTTTT. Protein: CASTWLSGQGFRELFF. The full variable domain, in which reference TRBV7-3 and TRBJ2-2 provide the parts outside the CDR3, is GAGVSQTPSNKVTEKGKYVELRCDPISGHTALYWYRQSLGQGPEFLIYFQGTGAADDSGLPNDRFFAVRPEGSVSTLKIQRTERGDSAVYLCASTWLSGQGFRELFFGEGSRLTVL.

CDR3 in DNA: TGCAGCGTTGGAGGGGACAGGGGCTCCCCTACCTACGAGCAGTACTTC. Its translation is CSVGGDRGSPTYEQYF. The V gene is TRBV29-1, the J gene TRBJ2-7, with 10 bases lining up with TRBD1. Looked up from germline, CDR1 is SQVTM and CDR2 is ANQGSEA. V lost 4 bases and J lost 2; bases outside the gene matches: 11. The CDR3 is 16 amino acids.

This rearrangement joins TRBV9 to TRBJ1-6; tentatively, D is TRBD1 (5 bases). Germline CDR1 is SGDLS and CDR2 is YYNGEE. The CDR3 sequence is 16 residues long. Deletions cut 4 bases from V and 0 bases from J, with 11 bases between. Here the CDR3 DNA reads TGTGCCAGCAGCCCGGGGCAGAGCTCCTATAATTCACCCCTCCACTTT. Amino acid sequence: CASSPGQSSYNSPLHF.

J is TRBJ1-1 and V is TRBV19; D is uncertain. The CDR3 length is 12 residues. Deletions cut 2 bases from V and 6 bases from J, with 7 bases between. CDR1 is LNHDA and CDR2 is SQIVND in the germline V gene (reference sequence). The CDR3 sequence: CASSINLAEAFF. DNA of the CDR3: TGTGCCAGTAGTATAAATTTGGCTGAAGCTTTCTTT.

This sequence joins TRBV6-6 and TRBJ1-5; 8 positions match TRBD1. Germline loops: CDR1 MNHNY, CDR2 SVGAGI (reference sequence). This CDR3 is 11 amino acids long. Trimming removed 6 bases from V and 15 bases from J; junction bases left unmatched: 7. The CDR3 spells CASRATGAAHF. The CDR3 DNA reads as TGTGCCAGCAGGGCGACAGGGGCCGCGCATTTT.

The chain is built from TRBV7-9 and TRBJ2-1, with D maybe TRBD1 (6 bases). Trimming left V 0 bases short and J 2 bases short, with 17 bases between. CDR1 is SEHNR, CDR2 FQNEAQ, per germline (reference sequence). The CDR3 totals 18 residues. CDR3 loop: CASSLAYLQGSTYNEQFF. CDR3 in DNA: TGTGCCAGCAGCTTAGCCTACCTACAGGGATCGACCTACAATGAGCAGTTCTTC. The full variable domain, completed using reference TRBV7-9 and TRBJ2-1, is DTGVSQNPRHKITKRGQNVTFRCDPISEHNRLYWYRQTLGQGPEFLTYFQNEAQLEKSRLLSDRFSAERPKGSFSTLEIQRTEQGDSAMYLCASSLAYLQGSTYNEQFFGPGTRLTVL.

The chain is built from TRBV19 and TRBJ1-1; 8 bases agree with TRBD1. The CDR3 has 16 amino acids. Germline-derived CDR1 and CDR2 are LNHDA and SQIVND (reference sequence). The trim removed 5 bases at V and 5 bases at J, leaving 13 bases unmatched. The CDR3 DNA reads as TGTGCCAGTAGTCCATGGACAGGGCCCGGGAGGACTGAAGCTTTCTTT. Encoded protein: CASSPWTGPGRTEAFF. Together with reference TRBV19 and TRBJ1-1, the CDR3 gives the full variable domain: DGGITQSPKYLFRKEGQNVTLSCEQNLNHDAMYWYRQDPGQGLRLIYYSQIVNDFQKGDIAEGYSVSREKKESFPLTVTSAQKNPTAFYLCASSPWTGPGRTEAFFGQGTRLTVV.